The rows below give T cell receptor beta chains drawn from one sample of a study of T cells in Graves' hyperthyroidism and ophthalmopathy. From the multiplex PCR reads, TCRdb called clonotypes with MiXCR, one entry per CDR3 protein. The profile shows 400,000 to 500,000 distinct CDR3 sequences, roughly 14% of them singletons. Material for sequencing was blood. The receptor source for this set is a man between 18 and 35 years old with Graves' ophthalmopathy. CDR3s include the opening cysteine and the closing phenylalanine or tryptophan. The D gene is left open where the match is weak. Clone size is shown for a subset of rows, as once, few, many or a class of expanded clone.

d_call,j_call,clone_size,cdr3_length,v_call,cdr3_aa,cdr3_nt
NA,TRBJ1-1,NA,14,TRBV30,CAWSFGGAGTEAFF,TGTGCCTGGAGTTTCGGAGGGGCGGGCACTGAAGCTTTCTTT
TRBD2,TRBJ2-3,many,16,TRBV11-1,CASSPGSSGRTDTQYF,TGTGCCAGCAGCCCGGGGTCTAGCGGGCGCACAGATACGCAGTATTTT
TRBD2,TRBJ2-7,NA,17,TRBV10-3,CAISDISLAGEQYEQYF,TGTGCCATCAGTGATATTTCTTTAGCGGGAGAGCAATACGAGCAGTACTTC
NA,TRBJ2-5,many,14,TRBV6-2/TRBV6-3,CASIEAPKAGTQYF,TGTGCCAGCATTGAGGCGCCCAAAGCGGGGACCCAGTACTTC
NA,TRBJ1-5,NA,14,TRBV4-2,CASSQVDGNQPQHF,TGTGCCAGCAGCCAAGTAGATGGCAATCAGCCCCAGCATTTT
NA,TRBJ1-3,many,16,TRBV28,CASSLNEGSSGNTIYF,TGTGCCAGCAGTTTAAATGAGGGGAGCTCTGGAAACACCATATATTTT
TRBD2,TRBJ2-3,many,15,TRBV19,CASSRTSGVTDTQYF,TGTGCCAGTAGTAGGACTAGCGGGGTCACAGATACGCAGTATTTT
NA,TRBJ1-6,many,13,TRBV5-6,CASSLAPNSPLHF,TGTGCCAGCAGCTTGGCCCCCAATTCACCCCTCCACTTT
TRBD2,TRBJ2-1,many,13,TRBV12-3/TRBV12-4,CATTSGTYNEQFF,TGTGCCACAACTAGCGGGACTTACAATGAGCAGTTCTTC
TRBD2,TRBJ2-3,many,16,TRBV7-8,CASSPRGGLARDTQYF,TGTGCCAGCAGCCCTAGGGGAGGACTAGCCCGAGATACGCAGTATTTT
NA,TRBJ2-7,NA,14,TRBV5-4,CASSLWDSTYEQYF,TGTGCCAGCAGCCTATGGGACTCCACCTACGAGCAGTACTTC
NA,TRBJ1-1,few,15,TRBV7-2,CASSLVGGGVTEAFF,TGTGCCAGCAGCTTAGTTGGGGGTGGTGTCACTGAAGCTTTCTTT
NA,TRBJ2-7,many,14,TRBV11-2,CASSSPGLPNEQYF,TGTGCCAGCAGCTCCCCGGGACTGCCCAACGAGCAGTACTTC